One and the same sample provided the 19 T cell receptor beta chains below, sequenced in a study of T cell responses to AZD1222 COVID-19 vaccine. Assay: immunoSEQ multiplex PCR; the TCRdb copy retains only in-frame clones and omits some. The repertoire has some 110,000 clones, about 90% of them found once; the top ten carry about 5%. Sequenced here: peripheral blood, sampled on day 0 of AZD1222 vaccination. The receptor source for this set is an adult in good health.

The CDR3 region is CASSEQTSYTEAFF. The DNA of the CDR3 is TGTGCCAGCAGTGAGCAGACATCTTACACTGAAGCTTTCTTT. The chain has TRBV6-1 and TRBJ1-1; D is uncertain. V was shortened by 3 bases and J by 3 bases, with 11 bases between the two germline ends. Germline CDR1 is MNHNS and CDR2 is SASEGT. The CDR3 is 14 amino acids.

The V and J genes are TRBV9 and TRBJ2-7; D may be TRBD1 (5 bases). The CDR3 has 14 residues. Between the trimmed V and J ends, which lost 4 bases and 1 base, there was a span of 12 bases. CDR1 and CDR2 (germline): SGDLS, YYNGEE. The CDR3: CASSLEQVSYEQYF. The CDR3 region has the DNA TGTGCCAGCAGCCTAGAACAGGTATCCTACGAGCAGTACTTC.

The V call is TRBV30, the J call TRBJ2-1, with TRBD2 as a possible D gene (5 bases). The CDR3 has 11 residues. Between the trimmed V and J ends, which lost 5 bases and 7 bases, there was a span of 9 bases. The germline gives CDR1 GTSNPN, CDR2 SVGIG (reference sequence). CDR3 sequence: CAWGLANEQFF. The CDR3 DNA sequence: TGTGCCTGGGGACTCGCTAATGAGCAGTTCTTC.

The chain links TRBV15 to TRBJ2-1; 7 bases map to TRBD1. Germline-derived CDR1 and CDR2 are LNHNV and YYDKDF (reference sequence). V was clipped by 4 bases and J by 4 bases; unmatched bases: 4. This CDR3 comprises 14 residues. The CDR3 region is CATSIQGVYNEQFF. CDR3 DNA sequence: TGTGCCACCAGCATCCAGGGGGTTTACAATGAGCAGTTCTTC.

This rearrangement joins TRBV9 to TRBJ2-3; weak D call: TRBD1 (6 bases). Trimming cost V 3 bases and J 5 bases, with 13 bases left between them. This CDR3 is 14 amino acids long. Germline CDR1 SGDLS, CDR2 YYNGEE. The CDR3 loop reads CASSALTGGDTQYF. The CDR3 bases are TGTGCCAGCAGCGCCTTGACAGGTGGAGATACGCAGTATTTT.

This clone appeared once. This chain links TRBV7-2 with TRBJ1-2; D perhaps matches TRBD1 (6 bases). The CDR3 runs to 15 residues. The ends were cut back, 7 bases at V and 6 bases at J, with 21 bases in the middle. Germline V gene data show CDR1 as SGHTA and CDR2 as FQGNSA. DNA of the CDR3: TGTGCCAGCAACCATAAGGCGGGGGGGCGGAATGGCTACACCTTC. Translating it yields CASNHKAGGRNGYTF.

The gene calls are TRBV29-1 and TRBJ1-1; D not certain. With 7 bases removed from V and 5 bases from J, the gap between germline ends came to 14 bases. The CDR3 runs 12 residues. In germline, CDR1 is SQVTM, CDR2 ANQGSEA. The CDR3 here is CSGAGMRTEAFF. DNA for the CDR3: TGCAGCGGGGCGGGGATGCGGACTGAAGCTTTCTTT.

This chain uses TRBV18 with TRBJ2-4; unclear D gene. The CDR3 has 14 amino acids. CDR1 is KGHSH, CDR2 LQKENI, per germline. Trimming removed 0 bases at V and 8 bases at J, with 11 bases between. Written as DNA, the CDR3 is TGTGCCAGCTCACCACCGGAGTATGCGTACATTCAGTACTTC. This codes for CASSPPEYAYIQYF. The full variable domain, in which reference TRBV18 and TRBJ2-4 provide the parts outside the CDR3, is NAGVMQNPRHLVRRRGQEARLRCSPMKGHSHVYWYRQLPEEGLKFMVYLQKENIIDESGMPKERFSAEFPKEGPSILRIQQVVRGDSAAYFCASSPPEYAYIQYFGAGTRLSVL.

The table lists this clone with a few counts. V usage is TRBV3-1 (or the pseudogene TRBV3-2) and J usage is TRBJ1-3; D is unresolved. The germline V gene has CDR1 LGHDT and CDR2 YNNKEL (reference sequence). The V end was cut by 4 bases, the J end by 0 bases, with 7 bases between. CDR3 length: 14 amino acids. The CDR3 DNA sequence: TGTGCCAGCAGCCGGACGGGCTCTGGAAACACCATATATTTT. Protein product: CASSRTGSGNTIYF.

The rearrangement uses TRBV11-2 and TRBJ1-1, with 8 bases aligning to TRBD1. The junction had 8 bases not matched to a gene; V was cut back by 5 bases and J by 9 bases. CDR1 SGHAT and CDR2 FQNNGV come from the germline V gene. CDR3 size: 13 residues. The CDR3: CASSRGQGNQAFF. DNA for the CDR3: TGTGCCAGCAGCCGAGGACAGGGAAACCAAGCTTTCTTT.

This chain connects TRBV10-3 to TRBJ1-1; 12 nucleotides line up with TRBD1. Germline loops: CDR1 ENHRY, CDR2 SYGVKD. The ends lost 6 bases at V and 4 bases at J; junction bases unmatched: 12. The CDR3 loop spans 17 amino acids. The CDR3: CAIRDPGTGGLSTEAFF. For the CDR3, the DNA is TGTGCCATCAGGGATCCCGGGACAGGGGGCTTGAGCACTGAAGCTTTCTTT.

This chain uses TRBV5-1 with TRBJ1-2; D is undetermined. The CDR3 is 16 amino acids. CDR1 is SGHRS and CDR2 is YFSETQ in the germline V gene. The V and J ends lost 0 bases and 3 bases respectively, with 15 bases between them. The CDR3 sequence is CASSLGRGVIDYGYTF. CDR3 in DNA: TGCGCCAGCAGCTTGGGCCGGGGAGTGATTGACTATGGCTACACCTTC.

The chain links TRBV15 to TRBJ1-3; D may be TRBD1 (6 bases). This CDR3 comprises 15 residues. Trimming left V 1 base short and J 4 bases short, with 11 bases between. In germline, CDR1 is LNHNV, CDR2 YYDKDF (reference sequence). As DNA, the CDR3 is TGTGCCACCAGCAGAGTCCGGACAGCAGGAAACACCATATATTTT. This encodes CATSRVRTAGNTIYF.

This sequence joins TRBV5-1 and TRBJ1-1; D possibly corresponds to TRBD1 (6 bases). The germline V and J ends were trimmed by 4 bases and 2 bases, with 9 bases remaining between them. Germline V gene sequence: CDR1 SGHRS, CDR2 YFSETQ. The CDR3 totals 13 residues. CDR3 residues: CASSPRGNTEAFF. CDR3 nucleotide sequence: TGCGCCAGCAGCCCCAGGGGAAACACTGAAGCTTTCTTT.

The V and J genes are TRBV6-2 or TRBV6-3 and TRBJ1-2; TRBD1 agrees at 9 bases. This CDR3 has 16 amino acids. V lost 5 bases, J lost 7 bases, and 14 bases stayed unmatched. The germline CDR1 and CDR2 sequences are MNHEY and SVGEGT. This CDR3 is CASSQPVAQGAFGYTF. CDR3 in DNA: TGTGCCAGCAGTCAGCCGGTTGCACAGGGGGCGTTTGGCTACACCTTC.

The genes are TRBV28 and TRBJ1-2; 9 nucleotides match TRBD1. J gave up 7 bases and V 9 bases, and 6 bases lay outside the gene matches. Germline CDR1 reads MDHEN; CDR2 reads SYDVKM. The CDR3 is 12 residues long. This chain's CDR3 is CASRDRGAGYTF. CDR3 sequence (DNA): TGTGCCAGTCGTGACAGGGGGGCTGGCTACACCTTC.

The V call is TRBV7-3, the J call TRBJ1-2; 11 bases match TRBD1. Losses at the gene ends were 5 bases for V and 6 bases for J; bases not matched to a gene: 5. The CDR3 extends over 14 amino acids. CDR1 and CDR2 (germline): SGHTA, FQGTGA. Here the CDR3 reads CASSVGTGGHGYTF. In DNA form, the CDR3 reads TGTGCCAGCAGCGTCGGGACAGGGGGACATGGCTACACCTTC.

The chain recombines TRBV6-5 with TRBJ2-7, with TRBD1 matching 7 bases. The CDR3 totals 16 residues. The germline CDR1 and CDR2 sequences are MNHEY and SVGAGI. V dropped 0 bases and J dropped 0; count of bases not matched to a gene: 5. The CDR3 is CASSYSAGGSSYEQYF. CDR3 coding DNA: TGTGCCAGCAGTTACTCGGCAGGGGGAAGCTCCTACGAGCAGTACTTC.

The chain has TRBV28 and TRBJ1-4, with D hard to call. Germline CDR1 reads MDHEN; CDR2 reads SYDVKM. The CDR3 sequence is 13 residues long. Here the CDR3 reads CATQRGGNEKLFF. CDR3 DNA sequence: TGTGCTACCCAGCGGGGAGGTAATGAAAAACTGTTTTTT.